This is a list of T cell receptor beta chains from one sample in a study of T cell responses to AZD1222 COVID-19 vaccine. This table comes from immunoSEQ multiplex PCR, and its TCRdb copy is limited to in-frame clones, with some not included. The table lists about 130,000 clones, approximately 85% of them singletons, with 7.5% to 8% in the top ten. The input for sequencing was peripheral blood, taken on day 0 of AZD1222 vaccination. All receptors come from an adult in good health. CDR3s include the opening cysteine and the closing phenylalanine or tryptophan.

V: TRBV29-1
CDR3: CSTWDRGKTEAFF

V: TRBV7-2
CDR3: CASSSAWTGTDLSF

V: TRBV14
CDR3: CASSQGTGTGGSPLHF

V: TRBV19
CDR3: CASTGRGGQRNTIYF

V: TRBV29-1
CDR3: CSVQQGTNTGELFF

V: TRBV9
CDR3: CASSVEGQGNTEAFF

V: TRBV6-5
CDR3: CASSYSGGQGVHEQYF

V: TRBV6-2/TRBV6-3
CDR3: CASSYSKVNTEAFF

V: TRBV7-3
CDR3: CASSRGHQNTEAFF

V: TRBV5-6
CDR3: CASSLRRRGPDEKLFF

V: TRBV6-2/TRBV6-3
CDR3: CASSDGQGAGYGYTF

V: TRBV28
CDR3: CASSRGQGGNTEAFF

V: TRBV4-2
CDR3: CASSQEGVGNQPQHF

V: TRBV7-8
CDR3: CASSLLGKTSGRAYTGELFF

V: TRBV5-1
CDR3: CASSLTGVADTQYF

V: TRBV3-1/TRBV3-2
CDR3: CASSPSPGTGSGGYTF

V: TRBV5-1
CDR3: CASSARQGAGNTIYF

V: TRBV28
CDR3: CAGMAAGPNTEAFF

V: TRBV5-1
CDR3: CASSPMASGASNQPQHF

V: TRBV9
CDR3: CASSVGPFQETQYF

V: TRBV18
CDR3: CASSPPGGAGYNEQFF